Below are 28 T cell receptor beta chains sequenced from a single sample in a study of T cells after yellow fever vaccination. TCRdb re-derived calls from the 5' RACE reads in MiXCR, one entry per CDR3 protein. The profile covers some 110,000 distinct CDR3 sequences, with 6% to 8% appearing a single time and roughly 2.6% taken by the ten largest. Sequencing was performed on CD4+ T cells sorted from PBMCs, taken 9 to 10 days after the first yellow fever vaccination. The receptors stem from a man between 18 and 29 years old who received the YFV17D yellow fever vaccine.

This clonotype was seen repeatedly, ten times or more. The gene calls are TRBV5-1 and TRBJ2-4; 7 nucleotides line up with TRBD1. Unmatched junction bases numbered 0, after V lost 0 bases and J lost 6 bases. CDR1 SGHRS and CDR2 YFSETQ come from the germline V gene. CDR3 size: 13 residues. The CDR3 sequence: CASSLEGANIQYF. The CDR3 bases are TGCGCCAGCAGCTTGGAGGGGGCAAACATTCAGTACTTC.

V usage is TRBV14 and J usage is TRBJ2-1; 10 bases map to TRBD1. The CDR3 contains 17 residues. Germline V gene sequence: CDR1 SGHDN, CDR2 FVKESK. V was clipped by 4 bases and J by 6 bases; unmatched bases: 12. DNA for the CDR3: TGTGCCAGCAGCCGTGGGCTAGGACAGGGGGGAAGCAATGAGCAGTTCTTC. As protein: CASSRGLGQGGSNEQFF.

This clonotype was found many times. This sequence joins TRBV28 and TRBJ2-3, with TRBD2 matching 14 bases. The CDR3 totals 15 residues. CDR1 and CDR2 (germline): MDHEN, SYDVKM. The V gene end was trimmed by 6 bases and the J gene end by 5 bases; junction bases not matched to a gene: 4. Written as DNA, the CDR3 is TGTGCCAGCAGCGGGACTAGCGGGGGACAAGATACGCAGTATTTT. This encodes CASSGTSGGQDTQYF.

This clonotype was observed many times. The chain carries TRBV4-2 and TRBJ2-3; 8 bases align to TRBD2. J lost 6 bases, V lost 0 bases, and 8 bases had no gene match. The CDR3 is 16 residues long. Germline CDR1 reads LGHNA; CDR2 reads YNFKEQ. In DNA, the CDR3 is TGTGCCAGCAGCCAAGACCGCGGGGGGCCATGGGATACGCAGTATTTT. As protein: CASSQDRGGPWDTQYF.

This clonotype was detected ten times or more. The chain couples TRBV7-3 to TRBJ2-7, with D unresolved. The CDR3 is 12 residues long. Trimming stripped 6 bases from V and 3 bases from J, with 9 bases between. Per germline, CDR1 SGHTA and CDR2 FQGTGA. The DNA of the CDR3 is TGTGCCAGCAGGCCACAGTGCTACGAGCAGTACTTC. Its translation: CASRPQCYEQYF. The variable domain in full, with the rest retrieved from reference TRBV7-3 and TRBJ2-7, is GAGVSQTPSNKVTEKGKYVELRCDPISGHTALYWYRQSLGQGPEFLIYFQGTGAADDSGLPNDRFFAVRPEGSVSTLKIQRTERGDSAVYLCASRPQCYEQYFGPGTRLTVT.

This clonotype was observed at least ten times. The chain recombines TRBV7-8 with TRBJ2-7; 13 bases agree with TRBD2. V lost 1 base to trimming and J lost 7 bases; unmatched junction nucleotides: 4. The CDR3 extends over 15 amino acids. From germline, CDR1 is SGHVS and CDR2 FQNEAQ. The CDR3 loop is CASSLEGTSGVEQYF. DNA of the CDR3: TGTGCCAGCAGCTTAGAGGGGACTAGCGGGGTTGAGCAGTACTTC.

This clonotype was counted many times. The chain couples TRBV5-1 to TRBJ2-5; tentatively, D is TRBD1 (6 bases). The V gene lost 4 bases and the J gene lost 2 bases, with 18 bases spanning the gap. This CDR3 is 16 amino acids long. Germline loops: CDR1 SGHRS, CDR2 YFSETQ. The CDR3 sequence: CASSPQTRRGQETQYF. The CDR3 bases are TGCGCCAGCAGCCCTCAGACTCGAAGGGGGCAAGAGACCCAGTACTTC.

This clonotype was seen at least ten times. The V and J genes are TRBV18 and TRBJ2-5, with unresolved D. Trimming pared 3 bases from V and 5 bases from J, leaving 19 bases between. This CDR3 has 16 amino acids. Germline V gene data show CDR1 as KGHSH and CDR2 as LQKENI. The CDR3 bases are TGTGCCAGCTCACCCCGCCCTCCCGGGTCGTTCGAGACCCAGTACTTC. Amino acids: CASSPRPPGSFETQYF. Based on the CDR3 plus reference TRBV18 and TRBJ2-5, the full variable domain is NAGVMQNPRHLVRRRGQEARLRCSPMKGHSHVYWYRQLPEEGLKFMVYLQKENIIDESGMPKERFSAEFPKEGPSILRIQQVVRGDSAAYFCASSPRPPGSFETQYFGPGTRLLVL.

This clonotype was recorded many times. V and J are TRBV20-1 and TRBJ2-7; D possibly uses TRBD1 or TRBD2 (6 bases each). The CDR3 sequence is 12 residues long. CDR1 and CDR2 from the germline V gene are DFQATT and SNEGSKA (reference sequence). V was pared by 8 bases and J by 3 bases, with 14 bases between. Here the CDR3 DNA reads TGCAGTATAGAGGGGGGCAGCTACGAGCAGTACTTC. Protein product: CSIEGGSYEQYF.

This clonotype was seen just once. This could be a read error, since a much larger clone is one nucleotide away. CDR3 region: CSTLTSGVVRTGELFF. CDR3 coding DNA: TGCAGCACCCTAACTAGCGGGGTAGTAAGGACCGGGGAGCTGTTTTTT. This chain connects TRBV29-1 to TRBJ2-2, with 10 bases aligning to TRBD2. Germline assignment: CDR1 SQVTM and CDR2 ANQGSEA. The ends lost 8 bases at V and 5 bases at J; junction bases unmatched: 14. The CDR3 is made up of 16 amino acids.

This clonotype has at least ten counts. The chain has TRBV18 and TRBJ2-5, with TRBD1 identical over 8 bases. CDR1 and CDR2 from the germline V gene are KGHSH and LQKENI. CDR3 length equals 15 residues. The V gene end was trimmed by 2 bases and the J gene end by 4 bases; junction bases not matched to a gene: 6. CDR3 amino acids: CASSPRTGKGETQYF. DNA of the CDR3: TGTGCCAGCTCACCAAGGACAGGGAAAGGAGAGACCCAGTACTTC.

The table lists this clonotype with many counts. V and J are TRBV7-8 and TRBJ2-2; TRBD2 agrees at 12 bases. The germline gives CDR1 SGHVS, CDR2 FQNEAQ. The CDR3 consists of 17 residues. The J segment lost 4 bases and the V segment lost 5 bases, leaving 8 bases of the junction unmatched. The CDR3 protein is CASSATRLAGVTGELFF. The CDR3 DNA sequence: TGTGCCAGCAGCGCCACCAGACTAGCGGGGGTCACCGGGGAGCTGTTTTTT.

This clonotype was observed many times. The V and J genes are TRBV7-2 and TRBJ2-7; no reliable D call. The V end was cut by 5 bases, the J end by 0 bases, with 5 bases between. CDR1 is SGHTA and CDR2 is FQGNSA in the germline V gene. The CDR3 runs to 12 residues. The CDR3 protein is CASSPSSYEQYV. DNA for the CDR3: TGTGCCAGCAGCCCGAGCTCCTACGAGCAGTACGTC.

This clonotype was counted only a few times. V usage is TRBV5-4 and J usage is TRBJ2-1, with TRBD2 identical over 10 bases. The CDR3 totals 16 residues. After removal of 0 bases from V and 2 bases from J, the junction contained 2 bases not matched to a gene. Looked up from germline, CDR1 is SGHNT and CDR2 is YYREEE (reference sequence). The CDR3 region has the DNA TGTGCCAGCAGCTTGGGTAGCGGGGGGACCTACAATGAGCAGTTCTTC. It specifies CASSLGSGGTYNEQFF.

This clonotype has a count of ten or more. The rearrangement joins TRBV5-1 to TRBJ2-2; D remains ambiguous. The CDR3 has 13 residues. Germline V CDR1 and CDR2: SGHRS, YFSETQ. The V end was cut by 2 bases, the J end by 5 bases, with 7 bases between. The DNA of the CDR3 is TGCGCCAGCAGCTTTCAAGCGACCGGGGAGCTGTTTTTT. Protein product: CASSFQATGELFF. Full variable domain (rest looked up from reference TRBV5-1 and TRBJ2-2): KAGVTQTPRYLIKTRGQQVTLSCSPISGHRSVSWYQQTPGQGLQFLFEYFSETQRNKGNFPGRFSGRQFSNSRSEMNVSTLELGDSALYLCASSFQATGELFFGEGSRLTVL.

This clonotype was recorded at least ten times. The J gene is TRBJ2-1, the V gene TRBV20-1; 7 nucleotides match TRBD1. This CDR3 has 14 residues. Germline V lookup: CDR1 DFQATT, CDR2 SNEGSKA (reference sequence). Germline trimming cut 4 bases from V and 2 bases from J; bases unmatched to any gene: 5. In DNA form, the CDR3 reads TGCAGTGCTACTGACAGGGAGCCCTACAATGAGCAGTTCTTC. Translated, it gives CSATDREPYNEQFF.

The sample holds one count of this clonotype. The V gene is TRBV6-1, the J gene TRBJ1-1; TRBD1 matches at 10 bases. Germline loops: CDR1 MNHNS, CDR2 SASEGT. CDR3 length: 16 residues. J gave up 1 base and V 5 bases, and 7 bases lay outside the gene matches. The DNA for the CDR3 is TGTGCCAGCAGTACAGGGACAGGGGCCCGGAACACTGAAGCTTTCTTT. Its protein is CASSTGTGARNTEAFF.

The table lists this clonotype with a count of one. Being one base from a much bigger clone, this may be a read error. V and J are TRBV18 and TRBJ1-2; D remains ambiguous. This CDR3 has 13 residues. The V and J ends lost 4 bases and 3 bases respectively, with 9 bases between them. Germline-derived CDR1 and CDR2 are KGHSH and LQKENI. In DNA, the CDR3 is TGTGCCAGCTCACTGACTCTACACTATGGCTACACCTTC. This codes for CASSLTLHYGYTF. Supplemented by reference TRBV18 and TRBJ1-2, the full variable domain reads NAGVMQNPRHLVRRRGQEARLRCSPMKGHSHVYWYRQLPEEGLKFMVYLQKENIIDESGMPKERFSAEFPKEGPSILRIQQVVRGDSAAYFCASSLTLHYGYTFGSGTRLTVV.

This clonotype has at least ten counts. This chain joins TRBV3-1 and TRBJ2-7, with D possibly TRBD2 on 6 matching bases. Germline CDR1 LGHDT, CDR2 YNNKEL (reference sequence). The CDR3 sequence is 11 residues long. V shed 3 bases and J shed 6 bases, with 6 bases lying between them. This chain's CDR3 is CASSQTSEQYF. CDR3 bases: TGTGCCAGCAGCCAGACTAGCGAGCAGTACTTC.

The chain links TRBV5-1 to TRBJ2-3; 10 bases align to TRBD1. CDR1 SGHRS and CDR2 YFSETQ come from the germline V gene. This CDR3 has 16 amino acids. The V and J ends lost 9 bases and 5 bases, in that order; junction bases with no gene match: 15. The CDR3 region has the DNA TGCGCCACCGAGGGGAGTCCCGGACAGGGGGGAGATACGCAGTATTTT. Amino acids: CATEGSPGQGGDTQYF.

In its sample, this clonotype was seen many times. The DNA of the CDR3 is TGTGCCAGCAGCTTAGGTCAGGGGGCCGAGACCCAGTACTTC. Translated, it gives CASSLGQGAETQYF. The rearrangement uses TRBV7-2 and TRBJ2-5, with 8 positions matching TRBD1. There are 14 residues in the CDR3. V was clipped by 1 base and J by 5 bases; unmatched bases: 3. The germline CDR1 and CDR2 sequences are SGHTA and FQGNSA.

This clonotype has a count of ten or more. V gene TRBV10-3 combines with J gene TRBJ2-1; a possible D gene is TRBD2 (7 bases). V gave up 7 bases and J gave up 7 bases, with 17 bases separating them. Germline V gene lookup returns CDR1 ENHRY and CDR2 SYGVKD. This CDR3 spans 14 amino acids. The CDR3: CAITGQGRGNEQFF. DNA for the CDR3: TGTGCCATCACGGGGCAGGGGCGGGGGAATGAGCAGTTCTTC.

Worth noting for this clonotype: Since a much larger clone is just one base distant, this may be a read error. This rearrangement joins TRBV9 to TRBJ2-3; D might be TRBD2 (5 bases). This CDR3 is built from 16 residues. CDR1 and CDR2 from the germline V gene are SGDLS and YYNGEE. Trimming removed 2 bases from V and 2 bases from J, with 15 bases in between. This chain's CDR3 is CASSVEARAYTDTQYF. CDR3 nucleotide sequence: TGTGCCAGCAGCGTTGAAGCGAGGGCATACACAGATACGCAGTATTTT.

Ten or more counts support this clonotype. One end of the junction fails to match germline, which may point to a read error. This rearrangement joins TRBV5-4 to TRBJ2-3, with D perhaps TRBD1 (6 bases). Germline assignment: CDR1 SGHNT and CDR2 YYREEE (reference sequence). The length of the CDR3 is 13 residues. The CDR3 is CASSLDSTDTQYF. The CDR3 DNA sequence: TGCGCCAGCAGCTTGGACAGTACAGATACGCAGTATTTT.

This clonotype was found many times. The chain links TRBV20-1 to TRBJ1-1; 9 bases are a match to TRBD1. The CDR3 length is 12 residues. Germline-derived CDR1 and CDR2 are DFQATT and SNEGSKA (reference sequence). Trimming at V came to 6 bases and at J to 10 bases, leaving 9 bases not matched to a gene. This CDR3 is CSAATGGAGAFF. CDR3 DNA sequence: TGCAGTGCAGCCACAGGGGGCGCGGGAGCTTTCTTT.

This clonotype was seen ten or more times. The chain couples TRBV11-2 to TRBJ2-1, with TRBD1 identical over 11 bases. The V and J ends lost 5 bases and 1 base, in that order; junction bases with no gene match: 4. This CDR3 contains 16 residues. Germline assignment: CDR1 SGHAT and CDR2 FQNNGV. The CDR3 DNA follows: TGTGCCAGCAGCCCAAGGGACAGGGGGTCCTACAATGAGCAGTTCTTC. It is translated as CASSPRDRGSYNEQFF.

This clonotype was seen ten or more times. The chain recombines TRBV18 with TRBJ2-7, with 7 bases aligning to TRBD1. This CDR3 region has 12 residues. J gave up 4 bases and V 5 bases, and 2 bases lay outside the gene matches. Germline CDR1 reads KGHSH; CDR2 reads LQKENI. This CDR3 is CASSGTAYEQYF. The CDR3 bases are TGTGCCAGCTCAGGGACAGCGTACGAGCAGTACTTC.

This clonotype was recorded many times. The rearrangement joins TRBV5-1 to TRBJ1-2; the D gene is possibly TRBD1 (5 bases). Germline V gene sequence: CDR1 SGHRS, CDR2 YFSETQ. This CDR3 is 14 amino acids long. Trimming removed 0 bases at V and 6 bases at J, with 12 bases between. CDR3 sequence (DNA): TGCGCCAGCAGCTTGGATCGAGGAGGGGATGGCTACACCTTC. This sequence encodes CASSLDRGGDGYTF.